The 32 T cell receptor beta chains below all came from one sample that was sequenced in a study of Ad26.COV2.S vaccination and SARS-CoV-2 variants. Some clones are missing from TCRdb's copy, which holds only in-frame ones; the method was immunoSEQ multiplex PCR. The repertoire consists of fewer than 400,000 clones, with around four fifths occurring once and the leading ten covering about 2.1%. This sample's treatment: some 20 received Ad26.COV2.S at low or high dose, single or two shots; about 5 received placebo; per-sample allocation not given. Specimen acquisition occurred on day 63 following the initial vaccine or placebo injection. Sample: peripheral blood, taken in a trial of Ad26.COV2.S vaccine versus placebo. These receptors all stem from a person between 18 and 65 years old who received the Ad26.COV2.S COVID-19 vaccine or a placebo.

This clone was seen a few times. V usage is TRBV7-2 and J usage is TRBJ2-3; TRBD2 agrees at 9 bases. Losses at the gene ends were 8 bases for V and 5 bases for J; bases not matched to a gene: 8. The CDR3 length is 14 residues. Germline V CDR1 and CDR2: SGHTA, FQGNSA. CDR3 in DNA: TGTGCCAGCCGCCCGGCGGGGGGGGTAGATACGCAGTATTTT. It encodes CASRPAGGVDTQYF.

This clone was detected ten times or more. V is TRBV2 and J is TRBJ2-2, with 7 positions matching TRBD1. V lost 3 bases, J lost 5 bases, and 6 bases stayed unmatched. Germline lookup yields CDR1 SNHLY and CDR2 FYNNEI. The CDR3 contains 15 residues. CDR3 in amino acids: CASSDEGQYTGELFF. CDR3 nucleotides: TGTGCCAGCAGTGATGAGGGACAGTATACCGGGGAGCTGTTTTTT.

V is TRBV21-1 and J is TRBJ2-7; TRBD2 is the table's D call and was not checked against the DNA. TRBV21-1 is a listed pseudogene. This CDR3 is 16 amino acids long. The CDR3 here is CASSIARGGDSYEQYF. CDR3 DNA sequence: TGTGCCAGCAGCATAGCTAGGGGAGGGGACTCCTACGAGCAGTACTTC.

The rearrangement links TRBV6-5 to TRBJ2-2, with D possibly matching TRBD2 (6 bases). Looked up from germline, CDR1 is MNHEY and CDR2 is SVGAGI. The CDR3 covers 15 residues. The V end was cut by 0 bases, the J end by 6 bases, with 11 bases between. The CDR3, as DNA: TGTGCCAGCAGTTACTCTCCGGGACTGCCCGGGGAGCTGTTTTTT. Amino acids: CASSYSPGLPGELFF.

A single count supports this clone. The V and J genes are TRBV24-1 and TRBJ2-1; 11 bases line up with TRBD2. This CDR3 is built from 16 residues. Germline trimming cut 4 bases from V and 4 bases from J; bases unmatched to any gene: 5. The germline gives CDR1 KGHDR, CDR2 SFDVKD. The CDR3 here is CATSDPSGGKYNEQFF. The CDR3 DNA reads as TGTGCCACCAGTGACCCTAGCGGGGGGAAATACAATGAGCAGTTCTTC.

J is TRBJ1-2 and V is TRBV7-2; D uncertain. CDR3 size: 13 residues. Germline-derived CDR1 and CDR2 are SGHTA and FQGNSA. The V and J ends lost 1 base and 3 bases respectively, with 6 bases between them. The CDR3 nucleotides are TGTGCCAGCAGCTTAGATCAGTACTATGGCTACACCTTC. Its translation is CASSLDQYYGYTF.

V gene TRBV15 combines with J gene TRBJ1-4; no definite D call. Germline assignment: CDR1 LNHNV and CDR2 YYDKDF (reference sequence). There are 19 residues in the CDR3. V lost 0 bases and J lost 3, with 20 bases in between. CDR3 sequence (DNA): TGTGCCACCAGCAGAGATTCTAGGGCCGGGGTCGGGGCTAATGAAAAACTGTTTTTT. Translating it yields CATSRDSRAGVGANEKLFF.

The chain employs TRBV4-2 and TRBJ2-1; 9 bases align to TRBD1. V shed 0 bases and J 7 bases; nucleotides not matched to a gene: 4. In germline, CDR1 is LGHNA, CDR2 YNFKEQ. The CDR3 contains 15 residues. The CDR3 DNA reads TGTGCCAGCAGCCAAGAACAGGACAGGGGTAATGAGCAGTTCTTC. This gives the protein CASSQEQDRGNEQFF.

The chain recombines TRBV27 with TRBJ1-5; 9 bases fit TRBD1. V lost 5 bases and J lost 5; bases outside the gene matches: 13. CDR3 length: 17 residues. Looked up from germline, CDR1 is MNHEY and CDR2 is SMNVEV (reference sequence). The CDR3 bases are TGTGCCAGCAGTCCTCCCCCCGGGACAGGGTTTCATCAGCCCCAGCATTTT. This gives the protein CASSPPPGTGFHQPQHF.

This sequence joins TRBV7-9 and TRBJ1-2, with a tentative D call TRBD1 (5 bases). Trimming removed 1 base at V and 3 bases at J, with 12 bases between. This CDR3 has 15 amino acids. Germline CDR1 reads SEHNR; CDR2 reads FQNEAQ (reference sequence). This CDR3 is CASSLGSARDYGYTF. Written as DNA, the CDR3 is TGTGCCAGCAGCTTAGGAAGTGCCAGGGACTATGGCTACACCTTC.

The V gene is TRBV27, the J gene TRBJ1-5, with TRBD1 matching over 7 bases. Looked up from germline, CDR1 is MNHEY and CDR2 is SMNVEV (reference sequence). With V trimmed by 8 bases and J by 6 bases, 4 bases remained unmatched. This CDR3 has 12 residues. CDR3 coding DNA: TGTGCCAGCCAGGGGGTCGGTCAGCCCCAGCATTTT. Translating it yields CASQGVGQPQHF.

The chain joins TRBV24-1 to TRBJ2-5, with D maybe TRBD2 (7 bases). This CDR3 comprises 19 residues. CDR1 and CDR2 (germline): KGHDR, SFDVKD. The V and J ends lost 2 bases and 0 bases respectively, with 21 bases between them. CDR3 in amino acids: CATSDSFAGAGAYQETQYF. CDR3 coding DNA: TGTGCCACCAGTGATTCGTTTGCGGGGGCGGGGGCGTACCAAGAGACCCAGTACTTC.

This sequence joins TRBV30 and TRBJ1-2; TRBD1 might be the D (5 bases). Trimming stripped 1 base from V and 4 bases from J, with 10 bases between. Germline CDR1 GTSNPN, CDR2 SVGIG (reference sequence). CDR3 length equals 13 residues. This chain's CDR3 is CAWSEGTGYGYTF. The CDR3 nucleotides read TGTGCCTGGAGTGAAGGGACGGGCTATGGCTACACCTTC.

V gene TRBV5-1 combines with J gene TRBJ1-4; D ambiguous. This CDR3 is built from 15 residues. In germline, CDR1 is SGHRS, CDR2 YFSETQ. Between the trimmed V and J ends, which lost 3 bases and 7 bases, there was a span of 16 bases. CDR3 amino acids: CASSSDVKLGEKLFF. The CDR3 DNA is TGCGCCAGCAGCTCTGACGTGAAACTAGGTGAAAAACTGTTTTTT.

The chain uses TRBV7-8 and TRBJ1-1; 8 bases fit TRBD1. The CDR3 totals 17 residues. Germline loops: CDR1 SGHVS, CDR2 FQNEAQ. Trimming cost V 0 bases and J 4 bases; bases outside gene matches: 10. CDR3 DNA sequence: TGTGCCAGCAGCTTAGCGCAGGGGGCGAAGAAGGCCACTGAAGCTTTCTTT. It encodes CASSLAQGAKKATEAFF.

The chain employs TRBV11-3 and TRBJ1-6; D is unresolved. The germline V gene encodes CDR1 SGHNT and CDR2 YENEEA. CDR3 length: 16 amino acids. V lost 4 bases and J 10 bases, leaving 20 bases between the germline ends. The CDR3 protein is CASSSTSTNGRSPLHF. CDR3 nucleotide sequence: TGTGCCAGCAGCTCGACCTCGACCAACGGAAGGTCACCCCTCCACTTT. Supplemented by reference TRBV11-3 and TRBJ1-6, the full variable domain reads EAGVVQSPRYKIIEKKQPVAFWCNPISGHNTLYWYLQNLGQGPELLIRYENEEAVDDSQLPKDRFSAERLKGVDSTLKIQPAELGDSAVYLCASSSTSTNGRSPLHFGNGTRLTVT.

This chain connects TRBV4-2 to TRBJ2-5, with 11 nucleotides matching TRBD2. CDR1 is LGHNA and CDR2 is YNFKEQ in the germline V gene. The CDR3 length is 17 residues. The ends lost 1 base at V and 6 bases at J; junction bases unmatched: 10. The CDR3 region is CASSQVSSGGGLKTQYF. The CDR3 nucleotides read TGTGCCAGCAGCCAAGTTAGTAGCGGGGGGGGGTTGAAGACCCAGTACTTC.

The chain recombines TRBV4-2 with TRBJ1-5; 9 bases fit TRBD1. The CDR3 length is 18 residues. Germline assignment: CDR1 LGHNA and CDR2 YNFKEQ. V dropped 4 bases and J dropped 2; count of bases not matched to a gene: 12. The DNA of the CDR3 is TGTGCCAGCAGCCTACCCGGGACAGGGAGGGAGGGCAATCAGCCCCAGCATTTT. This codes for CASSLPGTGREGNQPQHF.

This clone was detected only once. This chain joins TRBV6-5 and TRBJ2-2, with 10 nucleotides matching TRBD1. The CDR3 totals 13 residues. The germline gives CDR1 MNHEY, CDR2 SVGAGI. V shed 6 bases, J shed 6 bases, and the junction held 1 base outside the gene matches. This CDR3 is CASRDRGSGELFF. The CDR3 DNA reads TGTGCCAGCAGGGACAGGGGGTCCGGGGAGCTGTTTTTT.

This clone turned up a few times. The chain joins TRBV7-9 to TRBJ1-1; D uncertain. V dropped 4 bases and J dropped 1 base, with 19 bases sitting between them. The CDR3 is 17 amino acids. Germline loops: CDR1 SEHNR, CDR2 FQNEAQ (reference sequence). CDR3 loop: CASSYPSGAHWNTEAFF. CDR3 DNA sequence: TGTGCCAGCAGCTACCCATCGGGAGCACACTGGAACACTGAAGCTTTCTTT.

The sample holds one count of this clone. The V gene is TRBV5-6, the J gene TRBJ2-5; D might be TRBD1 or TRBD2, each matching 5 bases. Trimming stripped 0 bases from V and 4 bases from J, with 7 bases between. Germline V gene lookup returns CDR1 SGHDT and CDR2 YYEEEE. The CDR3 runs to 13 residues. DNA of the CDR3: TGTGCCAGCAGCTTGGGTGGGGGAGAGACCCAGTACTTC. Amino acid sequence: CASSLGGGETQYF.

The gene calls are TRBV30 and TRBJ1-4; D is ambiguous. This CDR3 comprises 12 residues. Germline V gene sequence: CDR1 GTSNPN, CDR2 SVGIG (reference sequence). V was clipped by 0 bases and J by 7 bases, with 6 bases between them. CDR3 sequence reads: CAWSVPGEKLFF. As DNA, the CDR3 is TGTGCCTGGAGTGTTCCGGGTGAAAAACTGTTTTTT.

The genes are TRBV2 and TRBJ2-5; the D gene is possibly TRBD2 (7 bases). This CDR3 spans 16 amino acids. Germline assignment: CDR1 SNHLY and CDR2 FYNNEI. With 1 base removed from V and 1 base from J, the gap between germline ends came to 13 bases. The CDR3 DNA is TGTGCCAGCAGTGAAGTTACAGGGAGGGCCCAAGAGACCCAGTACTTC. It yields the protein CASSEVTGRAQETQYF.

This chain connects TRBV28 to TRBJ2-1; D may correspond to TRBD1 or TRBD2 (5 bases each). Trimming removed 4 bases from V and 2 bases from J, with 15 bases in between. The length of the CDR3 is 16 residues. Germline loops: CDR1 MDHEN, CDR2 SYDVKM. The CDR3 reads CASSSPLGDTYNEQFF. CDR3 coding DNA: TGTGCCAGCAGTTCCCCCTTGGGGGATACCTACAATGAGCAGTTCTTC.

V is TRBV7-3 and J is TRBJ2-3; 10 nucleotides line up with TRBD1. The CDR3 spans 15 residues. V was clipped by 5 bases and J by 4 bases; unmatched bases: 6. Germline CDR1 and CDR2: SGHTA and FQGTGA. The DNA of the CDR3 is TGTGCCAGCAGCATTCCCGGGACAGGGGCAGATACGCAGTATTTT. This encodes CASSIPGTGADTQYF.

The CDR3, as DNA: TGTGCCAGTAGACCCCAATCTTTAGACACCTATGGCTACACCTTC. This sequence encodes CASRPQSLDTYGYTF. The chain is built from TRBV19 and TRBJ1-2, with D unclear. The CDR3 runs to 15 residues. Trimming took off 6 bases at V and 4 bases at J, with 18 bases between the two ends. Germline CDR1 and CDR2: LNHDA and SQIVND (reference sequence).

This clone was seen a few times. The rearrangement joins TRBV2 to TRBJ1-1; D gene unclear. In germline, CDR1 is SNHLY, CDR2 FYNNEI. This CDR3 is built from 13 residues. V lost 4 bases to trimming and J lost 1 base, with 7 bases between them. CDR3 coding DNA: TGTGCCAGCAGTGTTGTTAGGAACACTGAAGCTTTCTTT. This translates into CASSVVRNTEAFF. Supplemented by reference TRBV2 and TRBJ1-1, the full variable domain reads EPEVTQTPSHQVTQMGQEVILRCVPISNHLYFYWYRQILGQKVEFLVSFYNNEISEKSEIFDDQFSVERPDGSNFTLKIRSTKLEDSAMYFCASSVVRNTEAFFGQGTRLTVV.

This rearrangement joins TRBV2 to TRBJ1-2; D remains unclear. The CDR3 is 12 residues long. The germline gives CDR1 SNHLY, CDR2 FYNNEI. Between the trimmed V and J ends, which lost 2 bases and 8 bases, there was a span of 9 bases. The DNA of the CDR3 is TGTGCCAGCAGTGAAACGGTGGCGGGCTACACCTTC. It is translated as CASSETVAGYTF. Full variable domain (remainder filled in from reference TRBV2 and TRBJ1-2): EPEVTQTPSHQVTQMGQEVILRCVPISNHLYFYWYRQILGQKVEFLVSFYNNEISEKSEIFDDQFSVERPDGSNFTLKIRSTKLEDSAMYFCASSETVAGYTFGSGTRLTVV.

This clone was found once. This chain joins TRBV7-9 and TRBJ2-5; 8 bases line up with TRBD1. The length of the CDR3 is 16 residues. V was pared by 1 base and J by 5 bases, with 9 bases of the junction left unmatched. Germline V gene lookup returns CDR1 SEHNR and CDR2 FQNEAQ (reference sequence). The CDR3 nucleotides are TGTGCCAGCAGCTTAGGACCCCAGGGGGCGCGGGAGACCCAGTACTTC. Its protein product is CASSLGPQGARETQYF.

The rearrangement joins TRBV6-5 to TRBJ1-2; TRBD1 matches at 7 bases. This CDR3 contains 13 residues. Trimming removed 7 bases from V and 7 bases from J; junction bases left unmatched: 9. CDR1 MNHEY and CDR2 SVGAGI come from the germline V gene. The CDR3 bases are TGTGCCAGCACCCGGAGGGGGCAGGGTGGCTACACCTTC. Residues: CASTRRGQGGYTF.

The chain has TRBV19 and TRBJ1-2, with 8 bases fitting TRBD1. Germline trimming cut 7 bases from V and 6 bases from J; bases unmatched to any gene: 4. Germline V gene lookup returns CDR1 LNHDA and CDR2 SQIVND (reference sequence). There are 12 residues in the CDR3. CDR3 sequence reads: CASTYRGNGYTF. The DNA for the CDR3 is TGTGCCAGTACCTACAGGGGGAATGGCTACACCTTC.

V gene TRBV6-2 or TRBV6-3 combines with J gene TRBJ1-1, with 12 bases that match TRBD1. Germline CDR1 and CDR2: MNHEY and SVGEGT. This CDR3 is 16 amino acids long. Germline trimming cut 5 bases from V and 0 bases from J; bases unmatched to any gene: 4. The CDR3 protein is CASSGDRGHMNTEAFF. In nucleotides, the CDR3 is TGTGCCAGCAGTGGGGACAGGGGGCATATGAACACTGAAGCTTTCTTT.